A single count supports the clone carrying this T cell receptor beta chain. The data derive from a study of blood T cell repertoires in COVID-19. Overall study: Researchers got acute and convalescent COVID-19 samples from the United States, Italy and Spain. Sources were T cells, B-cell-depleted T cells, or PBMCs; the material itself was cDNA or gDNA.

CDR1 and CDR2 from the germline V gene are SGHTA and FQGNSA. The CDR3 runs 16 residues. The V end was cut by 1 base, the J end by 4 bases, with 16 bases between. In the original analysis: Amplified reference gene primers provided the basis for estimating nucleated cell counts. Clones were read by immunoSEQ multiplex PCR, and TCRdb kept only the in-frame ones, dropping some. That table gives V, J and clone size, and the DNA gave D and trimming. The sample includes 250,000 to 300,000 clones, around nine tenths of them seen just once. Sequences were obtained from peripheral blood. V and J are TRBV7-2 and TRBJ2-5; D is possibly TRBD2 (6 bases). This sequence was found in an older woman with acute or convalescent COVID-19. Here the CDR3 DNA reads TGTGCCAGCAGCTTAGACCGACTAGTTGGCACAGAGACCCAGTACTTC. Protein sequence: CASSLDRLVGTETQYF.